The clone carrying this T cell receptor beta chain was seen a few times. Germline CDR1 SEHNR, CDR2 FQNEAQ (reference sequence). J lost 7 bases, V lost 2 bases, and 5 bases had no gene match. The CDR3 covers 14 residues. The data were taken from a study of blood T cells in healthy people across ages. A second PCR of 7 to 11 cycles used a sample-barcoded 5' primer and a J-beta primer mix. The authors tagged each cDNA molecule using a template-switch adaptor with 12 random nucleotides. MiXCR was run by TCRdb on the 5' RACE reads, yielding one entry per CDR3 protein. The sample records some 700,000 distinct CDR3 sequences, 22% being singletons. It was around 10 milliliters of peripheral blood that were drawn from each donor.

The sequenced material came from blood. The V gene is TRBV7-9, the J gene TRBJ1-2, with 9 bases that match TRBD1. The sequence came from a man in his 70s in good health. CDR3 residues: CASSLTDRGFGYTF. The CDR3 DNA sequence: TGTGCCAGCAGCTTAACGGACAGGGGTTTTGGCTACACCTTC. Full variable domain (remainder filled in from reference TRBV7-9 and TRBJ1-2): DTGVSQNPRHKITKRGQNVTFRCDPISEHNRLYWYRQTLGQGPEFLTYFQNEAQLEKSRLLSDRFSAERPKGSFSTLEIQRTEQGDSAMYLCASSLTDRGFGYTFGSGTRLTVV.